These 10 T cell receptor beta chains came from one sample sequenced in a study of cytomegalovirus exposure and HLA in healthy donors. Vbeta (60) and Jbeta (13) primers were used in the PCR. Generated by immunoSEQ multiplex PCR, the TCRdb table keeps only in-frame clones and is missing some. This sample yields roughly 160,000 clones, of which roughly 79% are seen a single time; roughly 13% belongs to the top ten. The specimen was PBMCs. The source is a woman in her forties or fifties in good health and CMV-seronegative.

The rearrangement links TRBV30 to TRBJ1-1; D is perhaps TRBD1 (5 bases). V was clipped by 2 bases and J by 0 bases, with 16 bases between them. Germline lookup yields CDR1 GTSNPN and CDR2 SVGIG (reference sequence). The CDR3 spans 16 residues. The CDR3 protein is CAWSLGGGFMNTEAFF. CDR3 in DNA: TGTGCCTGGAGTCTCGGCGGGGGATTCATGAACACTGAAGCTTTCTTT.

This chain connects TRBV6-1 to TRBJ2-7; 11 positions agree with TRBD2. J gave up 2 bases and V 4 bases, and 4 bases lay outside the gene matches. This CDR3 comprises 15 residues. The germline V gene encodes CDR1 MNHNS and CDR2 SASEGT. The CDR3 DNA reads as TGTGCCAGCAGTGCCGGGACTAGCGGTACCTACGAGCAGTACTTC. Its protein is CASSAGTSGTYEQYF.

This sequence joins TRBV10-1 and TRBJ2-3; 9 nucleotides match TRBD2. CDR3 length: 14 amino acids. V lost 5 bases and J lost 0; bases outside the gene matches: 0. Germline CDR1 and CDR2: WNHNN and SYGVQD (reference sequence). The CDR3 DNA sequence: TGCGCCAGCAGTAGCGGGGGGAGCACAGATACGCAGTATTTT. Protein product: CASSSGGSTDTQYF.

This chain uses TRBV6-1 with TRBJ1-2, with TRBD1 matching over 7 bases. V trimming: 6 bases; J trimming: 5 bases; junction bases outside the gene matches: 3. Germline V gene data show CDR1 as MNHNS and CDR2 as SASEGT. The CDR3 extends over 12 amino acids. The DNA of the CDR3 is TGTGCCAGCAGACAGGGGATTTATGGCTACACCTTC. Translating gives CASRQGIYGYTF.

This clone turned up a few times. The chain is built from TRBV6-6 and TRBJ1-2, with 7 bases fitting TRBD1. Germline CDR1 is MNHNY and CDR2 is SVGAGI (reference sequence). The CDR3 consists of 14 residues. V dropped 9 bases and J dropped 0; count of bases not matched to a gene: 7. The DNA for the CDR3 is TGTGCCAGTATCGAGGGGACAGCTAACTATGGCTACACCTTC. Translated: CASIEGTANYGYTF.

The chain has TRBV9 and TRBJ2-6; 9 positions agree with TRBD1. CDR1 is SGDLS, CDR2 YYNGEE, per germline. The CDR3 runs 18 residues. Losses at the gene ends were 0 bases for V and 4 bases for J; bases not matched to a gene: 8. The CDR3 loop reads CASSVARTGVRGANVLTF. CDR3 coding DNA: TGTGCCAGCAGCGTAGCAAGGACAGGGGTGAGGGGGGCCAACGTCCTGACTTTC.

The CDR3 is CASSREERRQGVSYEQYF. The CDR3 bases are TGTGCCAGCTCACGGGAGGAACGTCGACAGGGGGTTTCCTACGAGCAGTACTTC. The rearrangement uses TRBV18 and TRBJ2-7, with TRBD1 matching over 9 bases. Trimming removed 4 bases from V and 1 base from J; junction bases left unmatched: 14. There are 18 residues in the CDR3. From germline, CDR1 is KGHSH and CDR2 LQKENI.

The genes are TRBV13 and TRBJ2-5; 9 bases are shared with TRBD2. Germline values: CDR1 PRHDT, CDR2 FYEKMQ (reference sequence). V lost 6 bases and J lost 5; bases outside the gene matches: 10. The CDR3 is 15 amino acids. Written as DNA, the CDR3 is TGTGCCAGCAGTACAACCGGGACTAGCAATGAGACCCAGTACTTC. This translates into CASSTTGTSNETQYF.

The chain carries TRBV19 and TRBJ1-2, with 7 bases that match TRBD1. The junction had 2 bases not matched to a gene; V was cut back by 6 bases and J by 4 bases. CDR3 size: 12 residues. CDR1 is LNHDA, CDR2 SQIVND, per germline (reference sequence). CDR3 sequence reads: CASRDRVYGYTF. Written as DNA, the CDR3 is TGTGCCAGTAGAGACAGGGTCTATGGCTACACCTTC.

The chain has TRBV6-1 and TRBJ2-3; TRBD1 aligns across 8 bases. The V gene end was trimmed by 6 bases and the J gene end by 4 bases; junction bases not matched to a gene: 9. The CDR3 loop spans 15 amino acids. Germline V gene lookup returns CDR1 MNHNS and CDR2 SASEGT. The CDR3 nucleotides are TGTGCCAGCAGCCCTGGGACAGGAGGGTCAGATACGCAGTATTTT. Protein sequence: CASSPGTGGSDTQYF.